This passage covers 21 T cell receptor beta chains from one sample sequenced in a study of cytomegalovirus exposure and HLA in healthy donors. Using immunoSEQ multiplex PCR, the repertoire was profiled, and TCRdb retains in-frame clones only, with some absent. The sample contains under 85,000 clones, almost 95% of which appear only once. Material: PBMCs. These receptors were taken from a man aged 18 to 35 in good health and CMV-seropositive.

This chain uses TRBV7-2 with TRBJ2-7; 10 positions match TRBD2. This CDR3 is 15 amino acids long. Trimming took 5 bases from V and 4 from J; bases not matched to a gene: 8. In germline, CDR1 is SGHTA, CDR2 FQGNSA. As DNA, the CDR3 is TGTGCCAGCAGCATCACTAGCGGGATTCCGTACGAGCAGTACTTC. Protein: CASSITSGIPYEQYF.

The CDR3 sequence: CASSWDREETQYF. The CDR3 nucleotides are TGTGCCAGTAGTTGGGACAGGGAAGAGACCCAGTACTTC. J is TRBJ2-5 and V is TRBV19; 9 bases agree with TRBD1. This CDR3 comprises 13 residues. Per germline, CDR1 LNHDA and CDR2 SQIVND (reference sequence). The V segment lost 5 bases and the J segment 3 bases; nucleotides outside the gene matches: 1. The full variable domain, rest sourced from reference TRBV19 and TRBJ2-5, is DGGITQSPKYLFRKEGQNVTLSCEQNLNHDAMYWYRQDPGQGLRLIYYSQIVNDFQKGDIAEGYSVSREKKESFPLTVTSAQKNPTAFYLCASSWDREETQYFGPGTRLLVL.

This clone was observed a handful of times. The chain is built from TRBV6-5 and TRBJ1-4; D is undetermined. The CDR3 totals 12 residues. The germline CDR1 and CDR2 sequences are MNHEY and SVGAGI. Trimming took 6 bases from V and 8 from J, leaving 10 bases between them. The CDR3 loop is CASRSVAEKLFF. The CDR3 DNA reads TGTGCCAGCAGAAGTGTTGCGGAAAAACTGTTTTTT.

The rearrangement links TRBV15 to TRBJ1-2; D is possibly TRBD1 (6 bases). V shed 3 bases and J shed 8 bases, with 19 bases lying between them. Per the germline V gene, CDR1 is LNHNV and CDR2 is YYDKDF (reference sequence). The CDR3 sequence is 15 residues long. For the CDR3, the DNA is TGTGCCACCAGCAGGGACGGGCAGGGGCGAAGGGGCTACACCTTC. Translated: CATSRDGQGRRGYTF.

The chain recombines TRBV9 with TRBJ2-3; D is perhaps TRBD2 (5 bases). This CDR3 has 15 residues. From germline, CDR1 is SGDLS and CDR2 YYNGEE. The V and J ends lost 2 bases and 3 bases respectively, with 13 bases between them. DNA for the CDR3: TGTGCCAGCAGCGTTGTGGGAGTCGGAACAGATACGCAGTATTTT. Encoded protein: CASSVVGVGTDTQYF.

The chain recombines TRBV30 with TRBJ1-2; a possible D gene is TRBD1 (5 bases). Trimming cost V 6 bases and J 5 bases, with 13 bases left between them. Germline CDR1 is GTSNPN and CDR2 is SVGIG (reference sequence). The CDR3 sequence is 12 residues long. The CDR3 loop is CACQSGGYGYTF. CDR3 in DNA: TGTGCCTGTCAATCGGGGGGTTATGGCTACACCTTC.

This rearrangement joins TRBV15 to TRBJ2-5; D is possibly TRBD2 (5 bases). Per the germline V gene, CDR1 is LNHNV and CDR2 is YYDKDF (reference sequence). CDR3 length: 16 amino acids. V shed 0 bases and J shed 4 bases, with 15 bases lying between them. In DNA form, the CDR3 reads TGTGCCACCAGCAGAGATTCCTTGGATGGAGGAGAGACCCAGTACTTC. It is translated as CATSRDSLDGGETQYF. The complete variable domain, with remaining parts taken from reference TRBV15 and TRBJ2-5, reads DAMVIQNPRYQVTQFGKPVTLSCSQTLNHNVMYWYQQKSSQAPKLLFHYYDKDFNNEADTPDNFQSRRPNTSFCFLDIRSPGLGDTAMYLCATSRDSLDGGETQYFGPGTRLLVL.

V usage is TRBV6-1 and J usage is TRBJ2-2; possibly TRBD1 for D (6 bases). This CDR3 comprises 16 residues. In germline, CDR1 is MNHNS, CDR2 SASEGT. The germline V and J ends were trimmed by 0 bases and 5 bases, with 13 bases remaining between them. CDR3 DNA sequence: TGTGCCAGCAGTGAAGCGGACAGAAGAAGTACCGGGGAGCTGTTTTTT. Translated, it gives CASSEADRRSTGELFF.

This clone occurred a few times. The chain employs TRBV19 and TRBJ2-7, with 9 nucleotides matching TRBD1. The V gene's germline CDR1 is LNHDA and CDR2 SQIVND (reference sequence). The CDR3 has 15 residues. The ends lost 5 bases at V and 2 bases at J; junction bases unmatched: 7. Here the CDR3 DNA reads TGTGCCAGTAGTCGCGGACAGGGGAAGGCCTACGAGCAGTACTTC. This encodes CASSRGQGKAYEQYF.

The V call is TRBV4-2, the J call TRBJ2-5; possibly TRBD2 for D (5 bases). Trimming cost V 4 bases and J 4 bases, with 13 bases left between them. This CDR3 comprises 14 residues. The germline V gene encodes CDR1 LGHNA and CDR2 YNFKEQ. The CDR3 DNA sequence: TGTGCCAGCAGCCGGGCCAGCGGTACAGAGACCCAGTACTTC. Translated, it gives CASSRASGTETQYF.

The chain recombines TRBV28 with TRBJ2-3; D perhaps matches TRBD1 (6 bases). V shed 3 bases and J shed 3 bases, with 22 bases lying between them. The CDR3 loop spans 18 amino acids. CDR1 is MDHEN and CDR2 is SYDVKM in the germline V gene. Written as DNA, the CDR3 is TGTGCCAGCAGTTTGCTCCTCAGCTCAGGGGTAAGGACAGATACGCAGTATTTT. Protein: CASSLLLSSGVRTDTQYF.

The V and J genes are TRBV27 and TRBJ2-2; 8 bases line up with TRBD2. The V and J ends lost 5 bases and 4 bases, in that order; junction bases with no gene match: 12. There are 17 residues in the CDR3. Germline CDR1 reads MNHEY; CDR2 reads SMNVEV (reference sequence). The CDR3 DNA sequence: TGTGCCAGCAGTCCCTACCTAAGCGGGAGAAGCACCGGGGAGCTGTTTTTT. This codes for CASSPYLSGRSTGELFF.

The rearrangement uses TRBV4-1 and TRBJ1-4; 9 positions agree with TRBD1. CDR3 length: 18 amino acids. The ends lost 2 bases at V and 0 bases at J; junction bases unmatched: 7. Germline V gene lookup returns CDR1 MGHRA and CDR2 YSYEKL. CDR3 nucleotide sequence: TGCGCCAGCAGCCAACCTACAGGGGGCAGGTCAACTAATGAAAAACTGTTTTTT. Translated, it gives CASSQPTGGRSTNEKLFF.

The chain combines TRBV13 with TRBJ1-2, with 8 bases fitting TRBD1. This CDR3 has 14 amino acids. Trimming at V came to 4 bases and at J to 2 bases, leaving 3 bases not matched to a gene. The germline V gene has CDR1 PRHDT and CDR2 FYEKMQ (reference sequence). The DNA for the CDR3 is TGTGCCAGCAGCTCGGACAGGGAGAACTATGGCTACACCTTC. This encodes CASSSDRENYGYTF.

This clone was seen a few times. The chain couples TRBV9 to TRBJ1-2; a weak D match, TRBD1 (5 bases). CDR3 length equals 15 residues. CDR1 SGDLS and CDR2 YYNGEE come from the germline V gene. The V end lost 0 bases, the J end lost 5 bases, and 14 bases lay between the germline ends. CDR3 in amino acids: CASSVGAGKEYGYTF. In nucleotides, the CDR3 is TGTGCCAGCAGCGTAGGGGCAGGGAAAGAATATGGCTACACCTTC.

The CDR3 region is CASSLEGRYYGYTF. The DNA for the CDR3 is TGTGCCAGCAGTTTGGAAGGGAGGTACTATGGCTACACCTTC. This chain links TRBV28 with TRBJ1-2; D is unresolved. CDR3 length: 14 amino acids. With 3 bases removed from V and 3 bases from J, the gap between germline ends came to 11 bases. In germline, CDR1 is MDHEN, CDR2 SYDVKM.

The J gene is TRBJ2-7, the V gene TRBV6-5, with 7 bases identical to TRBD1. The germline gives CDR1 MNHEY, CDR2 SVGAGI. This CDR3 is built from 11 residues. With 7 bases clipped from V and 6 bases from J, the junction kept 3 bases outside the gene matches. CDR3 coding DNA: TGTGCCAGCAAAACAGGGGTCGAGCAGTACTTC. This gives the protein CASKTGVEQYF.

This sequence joins TRBV27 and TRBJ1-1; 8 nucleotides agree with TRBD1. CDR3 size: 14 residues. J gave up 4 bases and V 6 bases, and 7 bases lay outside the gene matches. Germline values: CDR1 MNHEY, CDR2 SMNVEV (reference sequence). Here the CDR3 DNA reads TGTGCCAGCAGGATACAGGGGGGTCGCACTGAAGCTTTCTTT. It is translated as CASRIQGGRTEAFF.

The rearrangement joins TRBV19 to TRBJ1-1; TRBD1 matches 9 bases. Looked up from germline, CDR1 is LNHDA and CDR2 is SQIVND (reference sequence). The CDR3 is 16 amino acids. J was trimmed by 2 bases and V by 8 bases; bases with no gene match: 12. The DNA for the CDR3 is TGTGCCAGTTCTCACAGGGGGCGCGGGGCAAACACTGAAGCTTTCTTT. It codes for CASSHRGRGANTEAFF.

The chain carries TRBV28 and TRBJ1-4, with no clear D. The germline V and J ends were trimmed by 6 bases and 2 bases, with 10 bases remaining between them. This CDR3 has 14 residues. Germline CDR1 and CDR2: MDHEN and SYDVKM. CDR3 loop: CASSPVSTNEKLFF. Here the CDR3 DNA reads TGTGCCAGCAGCCCCGTGAGCACTAATGAAAAACTGTTTTTT. Using reference TRBV28 and TRBJ1-4 for the parts outside the CDR3, the full variable domain is DVKVTQSSRYLVKRTGEKVFLECVQDMDHENMFWYRQDPGLGLRLIYFSYDVKMKEKGDIPEGYSVSREKKERFSLILESASTNQTSMYLCASSPVSTNEKLFFGSGTQLSVL.

This chain links TRBV6-4 with TRBJ2-1; D may be TRBD2 (6 bases). The CDR3 spans 15 residues. Trimming pared 3 bases from V and 4 bases from J, leaving 13 bases between. The germline gives CDR1 MRHNA, CDR2 SNTAGT. The CDR3 loop reads CASSEGTGEYNEQFF. The CDR3 bases are TGTGCCAGCAGTGAGGGTACGGGAGAATACAATGAGCAGTTCTTC.